Presented here are 29 T cell receptor beta chains from one specimen sequenced in a study of cytomegalovirus exposure and HLA in healthy donors. Use of 60 Vbeta and 13 Jbeta primers characterized the PCR. Method: immunoSEQ multiplex PCR; TCRdb's copy keeps in-frame clones and lacks some. The table includes 150,000 to 200,000 clones, over 70% detected once. Source material: PBMCs. The receptor set was obtained from a woman aged 55-69 years in good health and CMV-seropositive.

The chain couples TRBV5-6 to TRBJ1-1; TRBD1 matches at 9 bases. The CDR3 has 14 amino acids. The junction had 3 bases not matched to a gene; V was cut back by 4 bases and J by 2 bases. Germline loops: CDR1 SGHDT, CDR2 YYEEEE. The CDR3: CASSGDRDNTEAFF. The DNA for the CDR3 is TGTGCCAGCAGCGGGGACAGGGATAACACTGAAGCTTTCTTT. Full variable domain (outside the CDR3, taken from reference TRBV5-6 and TRBJ1-1): DAGVTQSPTHLIKTRGQQVTLRCSPKSGHDTVSWYQQALGQGPQFIFQYYEEEERQRGNFPDRFSGHQFPNYSSELNVNALLLGDSALYLCASSGDRDNTEAFFGQGTRLTVV.

This chain uses TRBV29-1 with TRBJ1-3, with TRBD1 as a possible D gene (6 bases). The CDR3 covers 14 residues. The V gene lost 6 bases and the J gene lost 0 bases, with 12 bases spanning the gap. Germline V gives CDR1 SQVTM, CDR2 ANQGSEA. The CDR3 spells CSVRGTNSGNTIYF. CDR3 nucleotides: TGCAGCGTCAGGGGTACAAACTCTGGAAACACCATATATTTT.

A few counts support this clone. The chain joins TRBV30 to TRBJ2-2; D possibly corresponds to TRBD2 (7 bases). The V end was cut by 3 bases, the J end by 1 base, with 12 bases between. This CDR3 region has 15 residues. CDR1 is GTSNPN and CDR2 is SVGIG in the germline V gene (reference sequence). In DNA, the CDR3 is TGTGCCTGGAGGGGGGGGCGGAAGAACACCGGGGAGCTGTTTTTT. As protein: CAWRGGRKNTGELFF.

The chain joins TRBV7-9 to TRBJ1-3, with D hard to call. The CDR3 has 12 residues. Germline lookup yields CDR1 SEHNR and CDR2 FQNEAQ (reference sequence). V lost 2 bases and J lost 8, with 7 bases in between. This CDR3 reads CASSLLGDTIYF. CDR3 bases: TGTGCCAGCAGCTTATTGGGAGACACCATATATTTT.

The chain uses TRBV30 and TRBJ1-2; 10 bases agree with TRBD1. This CDR3 spans 14 amino acids. Germline CDR1 and CDR2: GTSNPN and SVGIG (reference sequence). Trimming removed 2 bases from V and 7 bases from J; junction bases left unmatched: 7. The CDR3 DNA sequence: TGTGCCTGGAGTAGGGACAGGGGACGTCGTGGCTACACCTTC. It is translated as CAWSRDRGRRGYTF.

As regards this clone: The junction shows a germline mismatch at one end, possibly a read error. The chain couples TRBV29-1 to TRBJ2-6, with a tentative D call TRBD1 (5 bases). Germline CDR1 SQVTM, CDR2 ANQGSEA. This CDR3 is 13 amino acids long. In nucleotides, the CDR3 is TGCAGCGTTGGCCTCTCTGGGGCCAACGGCCTGACTTTC. Protein product: CSVGLSGANGLTF.

This clone was detected a few times. This chain connects TRBV9 to TRBJ1-2, with D perhaps matching TRBD1 (5 bases). Germline loops: CDR1 SGDLS, CDR2 YYNGEE. The CDR3 has 11 amino acids. V was pared by 3 bases and J by 6 bases, with 6 bases between. The CDR3 region has the DNA TGTGCCAGCAGCGGGGGGGATGGCTACACCTTC. Translated: CASSGGDGYTF.

The V and J genes are TRBV7-6 and TRBJ2-3; unclear D gene. This CDR3 comprises 11 residues. Germline values: CDR1 SGHVS, CDR2 FNYEAQ. With 8 bases removed from V and 3 bases from J, the gap between germline ends came to 6 bases. CDR3 sequence reads: CASAWTDTQYF. The DNA of the CDR3 is TGTGCCAGCGCGTGGACAGATACGCAGTATTTT.

V usage is TRBV7-6 and J usage is TRBJ1-1; D is possibly TRBD1 (6 bases). The CDR3 extends over 16 amino acids. Germline V gives CDR1 SGHVS, CDR2 FNYEAQ. V lost 3 bases, J lost 1 base, and 15 bases lay in between. This chain's CDR3 is CASSFGSGQKNTEAFF. CDR3 DNA sequence: TGTGCCAGCAGCTTTGGCTCTGGACAGAAGAACACTGAAGCTTTCTTT.

The V gene is TRBV5-1, the J gene TRBJ2-5; D is uncertain. Germline V gene data show CDR1 as SGHRS and CDR2 as YFSETQ. V dropped 1 base and J dropped 1 base, with 5 bases sitting between them. CDR3 length: 13 residues. CDR3 DNA sequence: TGCGCCAGCAGCTTGCAGGTCCAAGAGACCCAGTACTTC. This codes for CASSLQVQETQYF.

This clone was recorded once. The rearrangement joins TRBV5-4 to TRBJ2-7; D is undetermined. CDR1 and CDR2 (germline): SGHNT, YYREEE (reference sequence). The germline V and J ends were trimmed by 3 bases and 5 bases, with 9 bases remaining between them. The CDR3 is 12 amino acids. CDR3 amino acids: CASSSIPDEQYF. The CDR3, as DNA: TGTGCCAGCAGCTCAATTCCAGACGAGCAGTACTTC.

This rearrangement joins TRBV27 to TRBJ2-3; 8 positions match TRBD2. The CDR3 is made up of 15 amino acids. Trimming cost V 4 bases and J 7 bases; bases outside gene matches: 10. Germline V lookup: CDR1 MNHEY, CDR2 SMNVEV (reference sequence). The CDR3 is CASSSLGTSQHTQYF. The CDR3 DNA is TGTGCCAGCAGTTCACTCGGGACTAGTCAACATACGCAGTATTTT.

Concerning this clone: The sample holds other DNA sequences that translate to the same CDR3. The genes are TRBV11-2 and TRBJ2-5; D gene uncertain. V was shortened by 1 base and J by 5 bases, with 8 bases between the two germline ends. In germline, CDR1 is SGHAT, CDR2 FQNNGV. CDR3 length: 13 residues. Written as DNA, the CDR3 is TGTGCCAGCAGCTTAGGGCTCCTGGAGACCCAGTACTTC. Its protein product is CASSLGLLETQYF.

J is TRBJ2-7 and V is TRBV7-7; 12 bases are shared with TRBD1. V shed 5 bases, J shed 0 bases, and the junction held 2 bases outside the gene matches. Germline V gene sequence: CDR1 SSHAT, CDR2 FNYEAQ (reference sequence). This CDR3 spans 15 amino acids. The CDR3 DNA is TGTGCCAGCAGCCAGGGACAGGGGGCCTCCTACGAGCAGTACTTC. As protein: CASSQGQGASYEQYF.

Concerning this clone: An end of the junction does not agree with germline; a read error may underlie this. The chain combines TRBV5-1 with TRBJ2-4, with D possibly matching TRBD1 (6 bases). This CDR3 comprises 15 residues. The germline V gene has CDR1 SGHRS and CDR2 YFSETQ. As DNA, the CDR3 is TGCGCCAGCAGCGTTACAGGGTTTTTAGAAAACAGTCAGTACTTC. This codes for CASSVTGFLENSQYF.

The sample holds a few counts of this clone. The chain links TRBV5-8 to TRBJ2-1, with 12 nucleotides matching TRBD2. Germline CDR1 reads SGHTS; CDR2 reads YDEGEE. This CDR3 region has 17 residues. J lost 6 bases, V lost 1 base, and 8 bases had no gene match. For the CDR3, the DNA is TGTGCCAGCAGCTTGCACCACTCTAGCGGGGGGGTCAATGAGCAGTTCTTC. Residues: CASSLHHSSGGVNEQFF.

This clone has a handful of counts. V is TRBV30 and J is TRBJ2-7; tentative D call: TRBD1 (6 bases). The CDR3 covers 14 residues. The germline V and J ends were trimmed by 0 bases and 0 bases, with 9 bases remaining between them. Germline V gene data show CDR1 as GTSNPN and CDR2 as SVGIG (reference sequence). CDR3 protein: CAWSVQGSSYEQYF. CDR3 DNA sequence: TGTGCCTGGAGTGTACAGGGCAGCTCCTACGAGCAGTACTTC.

V is TRBV30 and J is TRBJ2-3; D is perhaps TRBD1 (6 bases). The CDR3 is 15 residues long. Trimming took 0 bases from V and 3 from J, leaving 13 bases between them. CDR1 is GTSNPN and CDR2 is SVGIG in the germline V gene (reference sequence). CDR3 sequence (DNA): TGTGCCTGGAGTGTACGAGGGGGTCGTACAGATACGCAGTATTTT. This sequence encodes CAWSVRGGRTDTQYF.

In its sample, this clone was seen once. Other DNA sequences in this sample translate to the same CDR3. This rearrangement joins TRBV5-1 to TRBJ2-3, with a possible D match to TRBD2 (6 bases). V dropped 2 bases and J dropped 6 bases, with 10 bases sitting between them. The CDR3 has 13 amino acids. Germline V gives CDR1 SGHRS, CDR2 YFSETQ. The chain's CDR3 is CASSFPGEDTQYF. CDR3 coding DNA: TGCGCCAGCAGCTTTCCGGGGGAGGATACGCAGTATTTT.

CDR3 nucleotide sequence: TGTGCCAGCTCATCAGACTGGCCTGGAAACACCATATATTTT. Translated: CASSSDWPGNTIYF. The chain joins TRBV18 to TRBJ1-3; D not certain. This CDR3 region has 14 residues. CDR1 KGHSH and CDR2 LQKENI come from the germline V gene. The V and J ends lost 5 bases and 2 bases respectively, with 10 bases between them.

Turning to this clone: Since a far larger clone is one base different, this is likely a read error. Other DNA sequences of this sample code for an identical CDR3. This rearrangement joins TRBV5-4 to TRBJ1-4, with TRBD1 as a possible D gene (5 bases). CDR1 and CDR2 (germline): SGHNT, YYREEE (reference sequence). This CDR3 comprises 16 residues. The germline V and J ends were trimmed by 4 bases and 2 bases, with 15 bases remaining between them. The CDR3 nucleotides are TGTGCCAGCAGCCAAGATCGGGCAGGGACTAATGAAAAACTGTTTTTT. This gives the protein CASSQDRAGTNEKLFF.

This clone was counted once. This chain connects TRBV6-5 to TRBJ2-5; 9 positions match TRBD2. The J call may be in error: the DNA end matches TRBJ2-7 better. CDR3 size: 13 residues. Germline-derived CDR1 and CDR2 are MNHEY and SVGAGI. The CDR3 is CASGQRGVYEQYF. DNA for the CDR3: TGTGCCAGCGGGCAGCGGGGGGTCTACGAGCAGTACTTC.

The V call is TRBV19, the J call TRBJ2-6; 7 nucleotides align to TRBD1. CDR1 and CDR2 from the germline V gene are LNHDA and SQIVND (reference sequence). The junction had 4 bases not matched to a gene; V was cut back by 4 bases and J by 1 base. The length of the CDR3 is 16 residues. CDR3 protein: CASSRQGSSGANVLTF. The CDR3 DNA sequence: TGTGCCAGTAGTAGACAGGGTTCTTCTGGGGCCAACGTCCTGACTTTC.

This clone is a singleton in its sample. In nucleotides, the CDR3 is TGTGCCATCAGCGGGGGACTAGGAAACACTGAAGCTTTCTTT. This encodes CAISGGLGNTEAFF. The chain has TRBV10-3 and TRBJ1-1, with D possibly being TRBD1 (5 bases). In germline, CDR1 is ENHRY, CDR2 SYGVKD. The CDR3 covers 14 residues. V lost 6 bases, J lost 2 bases, and 13 bases lay in between.

On this clone: At one end, the junction sequence differs from germline, possibly due to a read error. V gene TRBV19 combines with J gene TRBJ1-2, with no clear D. The CDR3 is 12 amino acids. From germline, CDR1 is LNHDA and CDR2 SQIVND (reference sequence). CDR3 sequence reads: CASSLDRYGYTF. DNA of the CDR3: TGTGCCAGTAGTTTAGACCGTTATGGCTACACCTTC.

The gene calls are TRBV7-2 and TRBJ1-3; the D gene is possibly TRBD1 (5 bases). Germline V gene data show CDR1 as SGHTA and CDR2 as FQGNSA. The CDR3 spans 15 residues. V shed 5 bases and J shed 2 bases, with 13 bases lying between them. The CDR3 DNA sequence: TGTGCCAGCAGCCCCCAGGCAGGGCCTGGAAACACCATATATTTT. Residues: CASSPQAGPGNTIYF.

This clone was seen just once. V is TRBV10-3 and J is TRBJ2-1; D gene unclear. Trimming shortened V by 0 bases and J by 9 bases, and 9 bases separated the two germline ends. The CDR3 spans 13 residues. The V gene's germline CDR1 is ENHRY and CDR2 SYGVKD. The DNA for the CDR3 is TGTGCCATCAGTGAGTCGGCCCCAGGTGAGCAGTTCTTC. This encodes CAISESAPGEQFF.

This clone has just a few counts. The rearrangement joins TRBV27 to TRBJ1-3; TRBD1 is a possible D gene (5 bases). V was trimmed by 5 bases and J by 0 bases, leaving 14 bases between them. Germline assignment: CDR1 MNHEY and CDR2 SMNVEV (reference sequence). This CDR3 contains 16 residues. The CDR3: CASSRDRISSGNTIYF. The CDR3 nucleotides are TGTGCCAGCAGTCGCGACAGAATCTCCTCTGGAAACACCATATATTTT.

V gene TRBV28 combines with J gene TRBJ1-4; D unresolved. The CDR3 loop spans 13 amino acids. Per germline, CDR1 MDHEN and CDR2 SYDVKM. Trimming removed 4 bases at V and 3 bases at J, with 6 bases between. CDR3 amino acids: CASSSTPNEKLFF. DNA for the CDR3: TGTGCCAGCAGTTCGACACCTAATGAAAAACTGTTTTTT.